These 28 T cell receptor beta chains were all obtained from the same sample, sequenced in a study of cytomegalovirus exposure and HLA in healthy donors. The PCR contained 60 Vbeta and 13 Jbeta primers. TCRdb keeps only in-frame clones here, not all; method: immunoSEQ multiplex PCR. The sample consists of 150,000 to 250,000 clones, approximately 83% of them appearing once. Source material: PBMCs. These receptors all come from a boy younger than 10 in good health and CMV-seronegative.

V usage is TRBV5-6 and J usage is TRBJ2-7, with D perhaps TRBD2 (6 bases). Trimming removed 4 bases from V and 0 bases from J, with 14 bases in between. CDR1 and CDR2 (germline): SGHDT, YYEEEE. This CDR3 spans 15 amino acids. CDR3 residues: CASSPGLTLSYEQYF. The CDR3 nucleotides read TGTGCCAGCAGCCCTGGACTAACCCTCTCCTACGAGCAGTACTTC.

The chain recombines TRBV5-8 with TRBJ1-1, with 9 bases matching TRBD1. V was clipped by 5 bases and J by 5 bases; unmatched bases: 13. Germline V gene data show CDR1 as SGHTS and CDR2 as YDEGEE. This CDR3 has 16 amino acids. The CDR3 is CASRAGTGIRWTEAFF. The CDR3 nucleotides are TGTGCCAGCAGGGCAGGGACAGGGATAAGATGGACTGAAGCTTTCTTT.

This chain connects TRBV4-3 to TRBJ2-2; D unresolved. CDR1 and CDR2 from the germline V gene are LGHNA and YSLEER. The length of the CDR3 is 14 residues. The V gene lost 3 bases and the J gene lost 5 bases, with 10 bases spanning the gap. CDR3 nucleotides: TGCGCCAGCAGCCAGGGCTCGTGGACCGGGGAGCTGTTTTTT. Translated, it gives CASSQGSWTGELFF.

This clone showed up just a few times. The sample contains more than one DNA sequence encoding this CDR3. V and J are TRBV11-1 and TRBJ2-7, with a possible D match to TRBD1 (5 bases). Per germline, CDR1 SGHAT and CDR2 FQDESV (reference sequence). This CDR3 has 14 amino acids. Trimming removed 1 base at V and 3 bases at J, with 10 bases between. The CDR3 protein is CASSLGSRVYEQYF. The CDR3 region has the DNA TGTGCCAGCAGCTTAGGAAGCAGGGTCTACGAGCAGTACTTC.

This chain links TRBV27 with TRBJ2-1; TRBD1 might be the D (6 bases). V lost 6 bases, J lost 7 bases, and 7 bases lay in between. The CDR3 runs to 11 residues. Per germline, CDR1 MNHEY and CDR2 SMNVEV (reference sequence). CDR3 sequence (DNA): TGTGCCAGCAGGGGGGCAAATGAGCAGTTCTTC. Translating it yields CASRGANEQFF.

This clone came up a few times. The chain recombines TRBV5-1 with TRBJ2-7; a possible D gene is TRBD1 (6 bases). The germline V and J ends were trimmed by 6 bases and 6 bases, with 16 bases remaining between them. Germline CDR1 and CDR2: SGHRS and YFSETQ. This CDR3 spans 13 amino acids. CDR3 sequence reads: CASTRQETGEQYF. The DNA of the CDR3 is TGCGCCAGCACCCGACAGGAAACGGGCGAGCAGTACTTC.

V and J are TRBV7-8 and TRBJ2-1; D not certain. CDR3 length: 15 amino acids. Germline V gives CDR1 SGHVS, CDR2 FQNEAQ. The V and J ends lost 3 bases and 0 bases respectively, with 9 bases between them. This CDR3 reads CASSFYSSSYNEQFF. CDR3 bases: TGTGCCAGCAGCTTCTACTCGAGCTCCTACAATGAGCAGTTCTTC.

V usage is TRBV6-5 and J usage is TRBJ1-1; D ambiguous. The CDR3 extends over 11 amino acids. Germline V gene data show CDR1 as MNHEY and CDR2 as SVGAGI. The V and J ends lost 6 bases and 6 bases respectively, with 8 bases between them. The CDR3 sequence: CASRSGAEAFF. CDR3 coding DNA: TGTGCCAGCAGGAGCGGGGCTGAAGCTTTCTTT.

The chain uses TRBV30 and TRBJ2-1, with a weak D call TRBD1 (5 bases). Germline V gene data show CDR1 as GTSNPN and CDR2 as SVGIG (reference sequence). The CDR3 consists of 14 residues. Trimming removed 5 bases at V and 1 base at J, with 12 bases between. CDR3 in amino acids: CAWARVTSYNEQFF. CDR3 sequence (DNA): TGTGCCTGGGCCAGGGTCACTTCCTACAATGAGCAGTTCTTC.

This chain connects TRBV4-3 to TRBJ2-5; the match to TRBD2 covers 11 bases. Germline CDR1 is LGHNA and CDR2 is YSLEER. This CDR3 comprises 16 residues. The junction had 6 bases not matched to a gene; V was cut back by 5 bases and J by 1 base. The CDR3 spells CASSANSGGVQETQYF. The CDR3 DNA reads TGCGCCAGCAGCGCAAATAGCGGGGGGGTCCAAGAGACCCAGTACTTC.

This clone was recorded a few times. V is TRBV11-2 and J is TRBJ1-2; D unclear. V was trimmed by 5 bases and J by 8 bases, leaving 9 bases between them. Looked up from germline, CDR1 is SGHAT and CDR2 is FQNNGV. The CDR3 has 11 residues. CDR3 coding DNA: TGTGCCAGCAGCGACGGGTACGGCTACACCTTC. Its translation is CASSDGYGYTF.

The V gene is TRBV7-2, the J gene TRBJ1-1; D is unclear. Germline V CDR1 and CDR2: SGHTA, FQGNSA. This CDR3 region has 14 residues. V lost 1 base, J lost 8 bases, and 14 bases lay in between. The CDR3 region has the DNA TGTGCCAGCAGCTTAGGGAGGTCACGGACCGAAGCTTTCTTT. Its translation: CASSLGRSRTEAFF.

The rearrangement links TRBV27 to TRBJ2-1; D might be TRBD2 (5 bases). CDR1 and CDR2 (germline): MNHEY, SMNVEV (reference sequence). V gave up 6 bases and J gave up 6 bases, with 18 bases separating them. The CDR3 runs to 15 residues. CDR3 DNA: TGTGCCAGCAGCCCCACGCCGGCCGGGATCAATGAGCAGTTCTTC. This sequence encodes CASSPTPAGINEQFF.

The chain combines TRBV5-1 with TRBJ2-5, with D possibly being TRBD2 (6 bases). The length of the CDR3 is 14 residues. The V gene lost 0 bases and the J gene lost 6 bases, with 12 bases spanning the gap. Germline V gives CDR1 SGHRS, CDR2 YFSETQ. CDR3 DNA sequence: TGCGCCAGCAGCTTGGGGGGGGACTCCCAGACCCAGTACTTC. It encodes CASSLGGDSQTQYF.

CDR3 sequence reads: CASSLVSGGAEEQYF. The CDR3 DNA sequence: TGTGCCAGCAGCTTAGTTAGCGGGGGGGCAGAAGAGCAGTACTTC. The V and J genes are TRBV7-2 and TRBJ2-7; 11 nucleotides agree with TRBD2. V lost 1 base to trimming and J lost 7 bases; unmatched junction nucleotides: 6. The CDR3 extends over 15 amino acids. Germline V gene data show CDR1 as SGHTA and CDR2 as FQGNSA.

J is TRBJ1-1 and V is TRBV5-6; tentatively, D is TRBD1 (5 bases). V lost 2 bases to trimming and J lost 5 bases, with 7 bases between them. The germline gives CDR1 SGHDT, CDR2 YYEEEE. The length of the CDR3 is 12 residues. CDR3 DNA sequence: TGTGCCAGCAGCTTCGGGGGAACTGAAGCTTTCTTT. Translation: CASSFGGTEAFF.

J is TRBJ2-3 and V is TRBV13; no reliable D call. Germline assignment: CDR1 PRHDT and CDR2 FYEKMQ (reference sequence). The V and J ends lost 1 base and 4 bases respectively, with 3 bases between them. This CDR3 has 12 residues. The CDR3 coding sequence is TGTGCCAGCAGCTTAGTCGCAGATACGCAGTATTTT. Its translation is CASSLVADTQYF.

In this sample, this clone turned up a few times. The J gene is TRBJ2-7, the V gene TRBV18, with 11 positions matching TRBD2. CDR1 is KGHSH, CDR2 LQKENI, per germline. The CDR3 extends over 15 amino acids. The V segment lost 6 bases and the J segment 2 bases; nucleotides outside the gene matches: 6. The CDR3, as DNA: TGTGCCAGCTCGCCGACTAGCGGGGCAACCTACGAGCAGTACTTC. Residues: CASSPTSGATYEQYF.

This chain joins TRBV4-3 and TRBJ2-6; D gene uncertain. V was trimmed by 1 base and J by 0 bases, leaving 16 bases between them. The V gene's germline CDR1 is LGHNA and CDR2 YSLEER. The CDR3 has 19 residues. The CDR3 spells CASSQGFEARGSGANVLTF. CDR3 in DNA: TGCGCCAGCAGCCAAGGATTCGAGGCTCGCGGCTCTGGGGCCAACGTCCTGACTTTC.

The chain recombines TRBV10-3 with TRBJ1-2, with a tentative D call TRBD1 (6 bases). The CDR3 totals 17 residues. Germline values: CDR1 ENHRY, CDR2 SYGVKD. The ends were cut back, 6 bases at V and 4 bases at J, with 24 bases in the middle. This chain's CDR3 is CAISDRDIVPLGYGYTF. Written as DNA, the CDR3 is TGTGCCATCAGCGACCGGGACATAGTCCCATTAGGCTATGGCTACACCTTC.

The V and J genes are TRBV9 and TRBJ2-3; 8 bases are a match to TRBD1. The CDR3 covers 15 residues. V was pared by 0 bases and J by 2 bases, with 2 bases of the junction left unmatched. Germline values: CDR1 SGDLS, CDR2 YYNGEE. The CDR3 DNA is TGTGCCAGCAGCGTAGGACAGGGGTCCACAGATACGCAGTATTTT. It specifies CASSVGQGSTDTQYF.

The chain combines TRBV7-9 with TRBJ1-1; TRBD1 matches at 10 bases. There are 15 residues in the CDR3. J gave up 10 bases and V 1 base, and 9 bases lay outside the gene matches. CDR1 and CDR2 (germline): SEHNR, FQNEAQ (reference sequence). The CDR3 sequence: CASSLGPRTGGVAFF. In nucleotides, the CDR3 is TGTGCCAGCAGCTTAGGACCTCGGACAGGGGGGGTAGCTTTCTTT.

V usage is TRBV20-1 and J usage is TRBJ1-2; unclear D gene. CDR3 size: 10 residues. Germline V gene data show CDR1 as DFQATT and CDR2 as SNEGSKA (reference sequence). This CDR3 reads CSLQPYGYTF. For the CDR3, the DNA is TGCAGCCTACAGCCTTATGGCTACACCTTC.

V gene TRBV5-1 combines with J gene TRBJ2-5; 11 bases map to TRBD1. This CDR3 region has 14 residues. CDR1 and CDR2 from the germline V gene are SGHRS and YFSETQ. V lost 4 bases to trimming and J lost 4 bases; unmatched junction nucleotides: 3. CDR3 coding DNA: TGCGCCAGCAGCGCGGGGACAGGGGGAGAGACCCAGTACTTC. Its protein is CASSAGTGGETQYF.

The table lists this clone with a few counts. The CDR3 coding sequence is TGTGCCAGCAGCGCTGACAGGGGGGTGTCAGATACGCAGTATTTT. Translation: CASSADRGVSDTQYF. The chain combines TRBV9 with TRBJ2-3, with 9 bases that match TRBD1. CDR3 length: 15 amino acids. Germline V lookup: CDR1 SGDLS, CDR2 YYNGEE. The junction had 6 bases not matched to a gene; V was cut back by 3 bases and J by 4 bases.

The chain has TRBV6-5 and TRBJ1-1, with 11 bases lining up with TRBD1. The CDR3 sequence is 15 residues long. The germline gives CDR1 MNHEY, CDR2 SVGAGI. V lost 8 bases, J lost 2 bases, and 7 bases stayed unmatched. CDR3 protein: CASGQGADRNTEAFF. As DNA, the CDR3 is TGTGCCAGCGGACAGGGGGCTGACCGTAACACTGAAGCTTTCTTT.

The CDR3 coding sequence is TGCGCCAGCAGCCAAGATTGGGAATACAGGGGGCCGGGCACAGATACGCAGTATTTT. Protein product: CASSQDWEYRGPGTDTQYF. The V and J genes are TRBV4-3 and TRBJ2-3; TRBD1 matches at 9 bases. Germline assignment: CDR1 LGHNA and CDR2 YSLEER. This CDR3 region has 19 residues. With 0 bases clipped from V and 1 base from J, the junction kept 11 bases outside the gene matches.

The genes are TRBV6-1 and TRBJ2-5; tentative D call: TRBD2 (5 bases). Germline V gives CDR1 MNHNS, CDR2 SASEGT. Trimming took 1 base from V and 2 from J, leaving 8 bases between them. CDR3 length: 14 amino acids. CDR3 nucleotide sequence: TGTGCCAGCAGTGAAGGACTACTACAAGAGACCCAGTACTTC. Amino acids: CASSEGLLQETQYF.